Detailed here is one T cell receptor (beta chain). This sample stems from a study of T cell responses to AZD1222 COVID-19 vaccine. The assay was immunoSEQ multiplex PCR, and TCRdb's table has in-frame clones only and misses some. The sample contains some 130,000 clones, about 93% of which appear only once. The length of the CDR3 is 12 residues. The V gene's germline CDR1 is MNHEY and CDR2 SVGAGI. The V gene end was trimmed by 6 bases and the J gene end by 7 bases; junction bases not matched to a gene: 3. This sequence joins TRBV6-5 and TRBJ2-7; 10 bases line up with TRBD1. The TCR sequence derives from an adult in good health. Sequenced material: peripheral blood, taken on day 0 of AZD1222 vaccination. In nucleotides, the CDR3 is TGTGCCAGCAGGGGACAGGGGTGGGAGCAGTACTTC. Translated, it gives CASRGQGWEQYF.